This T cell receptor (beta chain) came from a study of cytomegalovirus exposure and HLA in healthy donors. Study-level background: The same platform was used for the roughly 120 validation repertoires as for the approximately 730 first-cohort repertoires, as reported in a later analysis.

Note on this clone: Its target is not known.

Study conclusions and caveats: The tendency of first-cohort TCR clusters to co-occur in the roughly 130 validation repertoires emerged from a later analysis. Most TCR sequences were rare, but some public TCRs occurred in many donors. In vitro, three CMV-associated chains proved specific for CMV antigens.

CDR1 SNHLY and CDR2 FYNNEI come from the germline V gene. V lost 5 bases, J lost 0 bases, and 11 bases lay in between. CDR3 length equals 15 residues. The table came from immunoSEQ multiplex PCR; TCRdb's copy has only in-frame clones and leaves some out. The table includes some 90,000 clones, roughly 96% detected once. The sample comprised PBMCs. The sequence was obtained from a man aged 18 to 35 in good health and CMV-seronegative. The chain is built from TRBV2 and TRBJ2-1, with a tentative D call TRBD2 (6 bases). CDR3 DNA sequence: TGTGCCAGCAGTCCGGACGGGAGCTCCTACAATGAGCAGTTCTTC. Its protein is CASSPDGSSYNEQFF.